Listed below are T cell receptor beta chains from one sample, sequenced in a study of CD8 T cells in ankylosing spondylitis. Using its own MiXCR run on the 5' RACE reads, TCRdb lists one record per CDR3 protein. The sample records about 42,000 distinct CDR3 sequences, 3% to 4% being singletons. Sequenced input: blood, either unsorted or a sorted T cell fraction (not recorded which). The receptors stem from a female donor with ankylosing spondylitis or in good health (not recorded which). Both conserved end residues are part of each CDR3. The D gene is left open where the match is weak. Each size is once, few, many, or a class for an expanded clone.

cdr3_nt: TGTGCCAGCGGAAGCTCTGGGGCCAACGTCCTGACTTTC; cdr3_aa: CASGSSGANVLTF; clone_size: many; v_call: TRBV9; j_call: TRBJ2-6; d_call: .
cdr3_nt: TGTGCCAGCAGTACCGATGACGGGACCTACAATGAGCAGTTCTTC; cdr3_aa: CASSTDDGTYNEQFF; clone_size: many; v_call: TRBV9; j_call: TRBJ2-1; d_call: .
cdr3_nt: TGTGCCAGCAGCGTAGGCGAGGACAGGGAGGCGTATGGCTACACCTTC; cdr3_aa: CASSVGEDREAYGYTF; clone_size: many; v_call: TRBV9; j_call: TRBJ1-2; d_call: TRBD1
cdr3_nt: TGTGCCAGCAGCCTGGCCGGACAGACCACCGGGGAGCTGTTTTTT; cdr3_aa: CASSLAGQTTGELFF; clone_size: many; v_call: TRBV9; j_call: TRBJ2-2; d_call: .
cdr3_nt: TGTGCCAGCAGCGTAGGGGGACCTAGCGGCACCGGGGAGCTGTTTTTT; cdr3_aa: CASSVGGPSGTGELFF; clone_size: many; v_call: TRBV9; j_call: TRBJ2-2; d_call: TRBD2
cdr3_nt: TGTGCCAGCAGCGTAGGTGCAGGAACCGCGAACACTGAAGCTTTCTTT; cdr3_aa: CASSVGAGTANTEAFF; clone_size: many; v_call: TRBV9; j_call: TRBJ1-1; d_call: .
cdr3_nt: TGTGCCAGCAGCGTAGGTACGCTAGGAACCTACGAGCAGTACTTC; cdr3_aa: CASSVGTLGTYEQYF; clone_size: many; v_call: TRBV9; j_call: TRBJ2-7; d_call: .
cdr3_nt: TGTGCCAGCAGCGTAGAACTAGCAGGAGGCACAGATACGCAGTATTTT; cdr3_aa: CASSVELAGGTDTQYF; clone_size: many; v_call: TRBV9; j_call: TRBJ2-3; d_call: .
cdr3_nt: TGTGCCAGTAGTCTCCGACAGGGGTCAGATACGCAGTATTTT; cdr3_aa: CASSLRQGSDTQYF; clone_size: many; v_call: TRBV19; j_call: TRBJ2-3; d_call: TRBD1
cdr3_nt: TGTGCCAGCAGCGTAGCTACGGCTCCCACCTACGAGCAGTACTTC; cdr3_aa: CASSVATAPTYEQYF; clone_size: many; v_call: TRBV9; j_call: TRBJ2-7; d_call: .
cdr3_nt: TGTGCCAGCAGCGTAGCGTCAGATACGCAGTATTTT; cdr3_aa: CASSVASDTQYF; clone_size: many; v_call: TRBV9; j_call: TRBJ2-3; d_call: .
cdr3_nt: TGTGCCAGCAGCCCTCACCTCAGGGGGGCTGGGGCCAACGTCCTGACTTTC; cdr3_aa: CASSPHLRGAGANVLTF; clone_size: few; v_call: TRBV9; j_call: TRBJ2-6; d_call: .